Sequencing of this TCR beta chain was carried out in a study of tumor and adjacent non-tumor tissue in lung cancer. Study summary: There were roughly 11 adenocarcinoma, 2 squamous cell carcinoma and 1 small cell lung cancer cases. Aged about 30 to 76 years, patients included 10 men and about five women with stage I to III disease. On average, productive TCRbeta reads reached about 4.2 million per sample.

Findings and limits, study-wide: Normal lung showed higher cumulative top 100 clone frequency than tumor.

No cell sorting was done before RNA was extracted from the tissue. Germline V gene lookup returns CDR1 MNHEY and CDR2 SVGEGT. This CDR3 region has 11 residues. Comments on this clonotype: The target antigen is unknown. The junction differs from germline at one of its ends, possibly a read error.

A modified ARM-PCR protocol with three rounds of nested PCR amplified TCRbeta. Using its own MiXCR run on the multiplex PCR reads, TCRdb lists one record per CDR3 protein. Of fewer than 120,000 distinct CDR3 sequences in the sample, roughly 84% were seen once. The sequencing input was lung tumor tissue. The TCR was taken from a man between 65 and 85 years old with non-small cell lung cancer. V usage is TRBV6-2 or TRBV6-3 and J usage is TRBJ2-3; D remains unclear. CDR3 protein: CASSHLDTHYF. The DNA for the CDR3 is TGTGCCAGCAGTCACTTGGATACGCATTATTTT.